The entry that follows covers one T cell receptor beta chain sequence. Its cognate antigen has yet to be identified. No much larger clone exists at a distance of one base, and base qualities are not known. Donors were a few dozen systemically healthy Caucasian individuals from Russia aged roughly 6 to 100 years. Each donor gave 8.5 to 10 milliliters of peripheral blood, collected into EDTA-treated Vacutainer tubes. Ficoll-Paque density-gradient centrifugation was used to isolate PBMCs, with at least 6.5 million per sample. Trizol reagent was used to extract total RNA from the PBMCs, yielding at least 6 micrograms per sample. The percentages of naive CD45RAhigh/CD27high T cells were determined by flow cytometry on a PBMC aliquot from every donor. The germline ends are 15 bases apart after V is trimmed by 6 bases and J by 4 bases. The CDR3 covers 14 residues, taking in both the cysteine and the phenylalanine. The CDR3 DNA has 42 bases and is translated from base 1.

The library was produced with 5' RACE. The sample was run on an Illumina HiSeq 2500. A second PCR of about 6 to 12 cycles was run with a J-beta primer mix and a sample-barcoded 5' primer. A template-switch 5' adaptor carrying 12 random nucleotides introduced a unique molecular identifier onto each TCR beta cDNA molecule. At least 2.5 million CDR3-containing paired-end reads were obtained from each sample. The Mint cDNA synthesis kit, primed by a TRBC-specific oligonucleotide, was used to synthesize first-strand cDNA from all RNA. Following uracil-DNA glycosylase treatment, all cDNA underwent a first 18-cycle PCR with the universal primers M1SS and BC2_uni_R. Processing in the source paper ran as follows. Each sample was normalized by randomly selecting 1 million high-quality reads, each carrying a distinct molecular identifier. Reads sharing molecular identifiers were discarded rather than binned into consensus sequences. MiTCR, with a Q25 quality threshold and the strictest error-elimination algorithm, was used for CDR3 identification, clonotype clustering and error correction. A nonparametric unseen species model using Euler transformation provided a lower-bound estimate of total TCR beta diversity. TCRdb reanalyzed the raw reads on its own, using fastp at Q25 for trimming and MiXCR for clone calling, and kept in-frame beta chains. Records with the same CDR3 protein are collapsed into one entry carrying the most frequent genes and DNA. What appears here as the V and J calls and clone size reflects TCRdb's work, not the paper's. This sample gives 650,000 to 800,000 distinct CDR3 sequences in total; 40% to 65% of them show up just once. The ten largest clones take up about 14% of the sample.

This entry is derived from a study of blood T cells in healthy people across ages (dated by TCRdb to the mid-2010s). Background for the entire study: Template switching captured roughly one uniquely barcoded TCR beta cDNA molecule per two T cells in model experiments. To track age-related changes in TCR beta repertoire diversity, the study relied on deep sequencing normalized with unique cDNA molecular identifiers. Four age groups were formed from the donors: young (average approximately 16 years), middle-aged (just under 40), aged (around 68) and long-lived (82). Donors of different ages were randomly distributed across sequencing lanes to avoid experimental bias. For two donors (one aged 18 to 30 and one aged 80 or older), the study analyzed two additional independent replicas of 1 million unique cDNA reads from the same blood draw.

Broad study findings and their caveats: As age increased, observed TCR beta diversity per million T cells dropped in a roughly linear way, and a significant reduction was already evident by age 40. There was a strong correlation between observed TCR beta diversity and the percentage of naive T cells measured by flow cytometry. Donor CMV infection status was unknown, potentially confounding age-related changes in expanded clonotypes. Total diversity estimates from one million sequenced T cells were considered lower bounds and underestimates. Conclusive comparison of naive and antigen-experienced compartments was prevented by the profiling of bulk unsorted PBMCs. The long-lived group showed more naive CD4+ T cells, fewer expanded clones and increased TCR diversity than the aged group, suggesting age selection.

The sample was blood. The V and J genes are TRBV12-3 or TRBV12-4 and TRBJ1-1; the D gene lacks a confident call. The sequence was obtained from a woman aged 80 or older in good health. The sequenced DNA is TGTGCCAGCAGAATATCGGCTGGAAGCACTGAAGCTTTCTTT. Translated, it gives CASRISAGSTEAFF.